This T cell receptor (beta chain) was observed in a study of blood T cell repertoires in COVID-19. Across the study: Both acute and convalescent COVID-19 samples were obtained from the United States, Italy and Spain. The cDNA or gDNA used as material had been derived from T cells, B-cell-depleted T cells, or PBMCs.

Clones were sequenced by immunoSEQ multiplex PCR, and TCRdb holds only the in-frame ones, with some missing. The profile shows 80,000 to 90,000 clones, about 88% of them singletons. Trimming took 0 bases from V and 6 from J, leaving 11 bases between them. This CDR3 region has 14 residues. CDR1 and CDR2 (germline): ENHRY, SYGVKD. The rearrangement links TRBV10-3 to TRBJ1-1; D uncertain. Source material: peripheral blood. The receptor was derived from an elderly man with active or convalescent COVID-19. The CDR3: CAISESMDFAEAFF. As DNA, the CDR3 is TGTGCCATCAGTGAGTCAATGGACTTCGCTGAAGCTTTCTTT.